A selection of T cell receptor beta chains follows, all from one sample in a study of T cells in Graves' hyperthyroidism and ophthalmopathy. Each CDR3 protein gets one entry after TCRdb re-called the multiplex PCR reads with MiXCR. The repertoire consists of more than 300,000 distinct CDR3 sequences, with 18% occurring once and the leading ten covering 40%. The sequenced material came from blood. The receptors were gathered from a man aged 18 to 29 with Graves' ophthalmopathy. CDR3s include the opening cysteine and the closing phenylalanine or tryptophan. D genes are given only for firm matches. Only some rows state a clone size, as once, few, many or a class for expanded clones.

14 TRBJ1-4 TRBD1 many TRBV28 TGTGCCAGCCAGACAGGGGAGTCTAATGAAAAACTGTTTTTT CASQTGESNEKLFF
15 TRBJ1-2 TRBD1 many TRBV28 TGTGCCAGCAGCCTCGCGACAGGGTACGACTATGGCTACACCTTC CASSLATGYDYGYTF
15 TRBJ2-3 TRBD1 many TRBV5-1 TGCGCCAGCAGCTTGGAAGGACAGGGTTTGGATACGCAGTATTTT CASSLEGQGLDTQYF
13 TRBJ1-5 - many TRBV12-3/TRBV12-4 TGTGCCAGCAGTTTAAGGTTTAATCAGCCCCAGCATTTT CASSLRFNQPQHF
15 TRBJ1-5 - many TRBV20-1 TGCAGTGCTAGAGATGGGTCGACAGTCAATCAGCCCCAGCATTTT CSARDGSTVNQPQHF
17 TRBJ2-3 TRBD2 many TRBV11-2 TGTGCCAGCAGCTTTCCTACTAGCGGGGGGTTAGTAGATACGCAGTATTTT CASSFPTSGGLVDTQYF
16 TRBJ1-4 TRBD1 once TRBV5-1 TGCGCCAGCAGCGCAGCCGACAGGGCTGGTAATGAAAAACTGTTTTTT CASSAADRAGNEKLFF
12 TRBJ2-5 - - TRBV15 TGTGCCACCTCGGTTCTAGTCGAGACCCAGTACTTC CATSVLVETQYF
14 TRBJ1-1 - many TRBV15 TGTGCCACCAGCAGGGCAGGGTTCGAGGCTGAAGCTTTCTTT CATSRAGFEAEAFF
15 TRBJ1-5 - many TRBV12-3/TRBV12-4 TGTGCCAGCACCTGGGGGACTGATAGCAATCAGCCCCAGCATTTT CASTWGTDSNQPQHF
16 TRBJ1-2 - - TRBV6-5 TGTGCCAGCATTTCGGACCGGGCCCTCCAGCGGGATGGCTACACCTTC CASISDRALQRDGYTF
14 TRBJ2-7 - - TRBV28 TGTGCCAGCAAGCAGAGGGGAAAGGGGTACGAGCAGTACTTC CASKQRGKGYEQYF
16 TRBJ1-4 TRBD1 - TRBV3-1 TGTGCCAGCAGCCTATCTGGACAGGGGGTAATCGAAAAACTGTTTTTT CASSLSGQGVIEKLFF
15 TRBJ1-4 - few TRBV3-1 TGTGCCAGCAGCCACAGACAGTCAACTAATGAAAAACTGTTTTTT CASSHRQSTNEKLFF
15 TRBJ2-7 TRBD1 many TRBV12-3/TRBV12-4 TGTGCCAGCAGTCAGGGACAGGGGGGATTATACGAGCAGTACTTC CASSQGQGGLYEQYF
14 TRBJ2-4 TRBD1 - TRBV6-2/TRBV6-3 TGTGCCAGCAGCAGAGACAGGGGTCAAAACATTCAGTACTTC CASSRDRGQNIQYF
17 TRBJ1-6 TRBD1 few TRBV20-1 TGCAGTGCCACCGGAGACAGGGGAAGCTCCTATAATTCACCCCTCCACTTT CSATGDRGSSYNSPLHF
14 TRBJ1-1 - many TRBV3-1 TGTGCCAGCAGCCAAGCCCTTCCGACGGGGGAAGCTTTCTTT CASSQALPTGEAFF
13 TRBJ1-2 TRBD1 many TRBV7-8 TGTGCCAGCAGCACAAGACAGGGATACGGCTACACCTTC CASSTRQGYGYTF